These 5 T cell receptor beta chains were all obtained from the same sample, sequenced in a study of blood T cells in healthy people across ages. The authors ran a second PCR of about 6 to 11 cycles using a sample-barcoded 5' primer and a J-beta primer mix. Using its own MiXCR run on the 5' RACE reads, TCRdb lists one record per CDR3 protein. The sample contains 1.5 million to 2 million distinct CDR3 sequences, around 42% of which appear only once. The sequenced material came from blood. The receptors here all came from a human donor in good health.

The rearrangement joins TRBV11-3 to TRBJ2-3, with 7 bases identical to TRBD1. The CDR3 spans 14 residues. Germline V lookup: CDR1 SGHNT, CDR2 YENEEA. The V segment lost 8 bases and the J segment 3 bases; nucleotides outside the gene matches: 8. CDR3: CASSVGQATDTQYF. The CDR3 region has the DNA TGTGCCAGCTCCGTTGGACAGGCTACAGATACGCAGTATTTT.

The genes are TRBV3-1 and TRBJ2-1; a possible D gene is TRBD1 (5 bases). The J call may be in error: the DNA end matches TRBJ2-7 better. The CDR3 totals 15 residues. The germline gives CDR1 LGHDT, CDR2 YNNKEL (reference sequence). Here the CDR3 reads CASSQDGHPGNEQYF. In nucleotides, the CDR3 is TGTGCCAGCAGCCAAGATGGGCACCCAGGGAATGAGCAGTACTTC.

This clonotype occurred a few times. The chain recombines TRBV4-1 with TRBJ2-6; a possible D gene is TRBD1 (6 bases). V dropped 2 bases and J dropped 0 bases, with 14 bases sitting between them. Germline V gene data show CDR1 as MGHRA and CDR2 as YSYEKL. The CDR3 is 18 amino acids. Written as DNA, the CDR3 is TGCGCCAGCAGCCAACAGGGGCCACCTATCTCTGGGGCCAACGTCCTGACTTTC. This translates into CASSQQGPPISGANVLTF.

V and J are TRBV7-9 and TRBJ2-1; D is perhaps TRBD1 or TRBD2 (5 bases each). This CDR3 contains 14 residues. Germline V CDR1 and CDR2: SEHNR, FQNEAQ (reference sequence). Trimming left V 3 bases short and J 15 bases short, with 21 bases between. This CDR3 is CASSFTGSGPGTFF. CDR3 coding DNA: TGTGCCAGCAGCTTCACGGGGAGCGGCCCGGGGACGTTCTTC.

This clonotype showed up just a few times. The chain joins TRBV7-8 to TRBJ1-2; 9 bases agree with TRBD1. Germline V gives CDR1 SGHVS, CDR2 FQNEAQ. With 0 bases clipped from V and 6 bases from J, the junction kept 5 bases outside the gene matches. This CDR3 is 15 amino acids long. CDR3: CASSLARTGAHGYTF. CDR3 bases: TGTGCCAGCAGCTTAGCCCGGACAGGGGCGCATGGCTACACCTTC.